These 19 T cell receptor beta chains share one sample of origin, sequenced in a study of identical twins. TCRdb fed the 5' RACE reads into MiXCR, producing one record per CDR3 protein. The sample carries just under 550,000 distinct CDR3 sequences, approximately 16% recorded once. These data were likewise used in another study, on yellow fever vaccine responses in identical twins.

Source material: CD4+ T cells sorted from blood. The receptors were sampled from a woman aged 18-35 years in good health.

This sequence joins TRBV10-2 and TRBJ2-7; TRBD2 matches 16 bases. Trimming cost V 7 bases and J 4 bases; bases outside gene matches: 25. Germline CDR1 WSHSY, CDR2 SAAADI. The CDR3 extends over 22 amino acids. CDR3 DNA: TGCGCCAGCAATATTCCGGGACGGGGACTAGCGGGAGGGCGAGGACGTCAGTACGAGCAGTACTTC. Protein sequence: CASNIPGRGLAGGRGRQYEQYF.

This chain joins TRBV7-2 and TRBJ1-5, with 8 bases that match TRBD1. CDR1 and CDR2 (germline): SGHTA, FQGNSA. CDR3 length: 13 residues. V shed 7 bases and J 6 bases; nucleotides not matched to a gene: 5. The CDR3 coding sequence is TGTGCCAGCAACACCGACAGGGGTCAGCCCCAGCATTTT. Encoded protein: CASNTDRGQPQHF.

The chain uses TRBV6-1 and TRBJ2-1, with TRBD2 identical over 10 bases. With 5 bases clipped from V and 0 bases from J, the junction kept 4 bases outside the gene matches. CDR1 is MNHNS and CDR2 is SASEGT in the germline V gene. The CDR3 loop spans 16 amino acids. The CDR3 bases are TGTGCCAGCAGTCCTAGCGGGGGTCGCTCCTACAATGAGCAGTTCTTC. Encoded protein: CASSPSGGRSYNEQFF.

This clonotype was found a few times. CDR3 residues: CASSWTEQDPFTEAFF. The CDR3 DNA reads TGCGCCAGCAGTTGGACGGAGCAGGACCCTTTCACTGAAGCTTTCTTT. The chain combines TRBV4-1 with TRBJ1-1, with no clear D. Germline CDR1 MGHRA, CDR2 YSYEKL. V was cut by 6 bases and J by 4 bases, with 21 bases left in between. The CDR3 is 16 residues long.

The V gene is TRBV19, the J gene TRBJ2-2, with a possible D match to TRBD1 (6 bases). V was trimmed by 6 bases and J by 0 bases, leaving 11 bases between them. This CDR3 has 15 residues. CDR1 and CDR2 from the germline V gene are LNHDA and SQIVND (reference sequence). The CDR3 nucleotides read TGTGCCAGTAGATCCCGGGACACGAACACCGGGGAGCTGTTTTTT. Protein: CASRSRDTNTGELFF.

The CDR3 here is CASQRNQGLPGGEQFF. CDR3 nucleotides: TGTGCCAGCCAGCGAAACCAGGGGTTGCCTGGGGGTGAGCAGTTCTTC. This sequence joins TRBV7-9 and TRBJ2-1; TRBD1 might be the D (6 bases). In germline, CDR1 is SEHNR, CDR2 FQNEAQ (reference sequence). V dropped 8 bases and J dropped 9 bases, with 26 bases sitting between them. The CDR3 consists of 16 residues.

J is TRBJ2-3 and V is TRBV5-4; TRBD1 or TRBD2 may be the D gene (5 bases each). This CDR3 has 17 amino acids. Germline CDR1 reads SGHNT; CDR2 reads YYREEE (reference sequence). The ends were cut back, 4 bases at V and 2 bases at J, with 20 bases in the middle. CDR3 nucleotides: TGTGCCAGCAGCAGCACCGGGACCACCAAGGCCACAGATACGCAGTATTTT. This translates into CASSSTGTTKATDTQYF. Full variable domain (outside the CDR3, taken from reference TRBV5-4 and TRBJ2-3): ETGVTQSPTHLIKTRGQQVTLRCSSQSGHNTVSWYQQALGQGPQFIFQYYREEENGRGNFPPRFSGLQFPNYSSELNVNALELDDSALYLCASSSTGTTKATDTQYFGPGTRLTVL.

The V gene is TRBV7-9, the J gene TRBJ1-1; D might be TRBD1 (5 bases). In germline, CDR1 is SEHNR, CDR2 FQNEAQ (reference sequence). The CDR3 loop spans 17 amino acids. V was shortened by 1 base and J by 8 bases, with 23 bases between the two germline ends. CDR3 loop: CASSLGKYGTETLEAFF. In DNA form, the CDR3 reads TGTGCCAGCAGCTTAGGCAAGTATGGGACGGAAACTCTCGAAGCTTTCTTT.

Only a few counts were recorded for this clonotype. J is TRBJ2-1 and V is TRBV29-1, with 7 bases lining up with TRBD2. CDR1 SQVTM and CDR2 ANQGSEA come from the germline V gene. The V gene end was trimmed by 7 bases and the J gene end by 3 bases; junction bases not matched to a gene: 9. The CDR3 sequence is 14 residues long. CDR3 loop: CSAAGQRGYNEQFF. The CDR3 DNA reads TGCAGCGCCGCTGGCCAGCGGGGCTACAATGAGCAGTTCTTC.

This clonotype was seen a few times. The J gene is TRBJ2-1, the V gene TRBV10-3, with 7 bases lining up with TRBD2. V was clipped by 3 bases and J by 5 bases; unmatched bases: 7. The CDR3 is made up of 15 amino acids. Germline CDR1 reads ENHRY; CDR2 reads SYGVKD. CDR3 nucleotides: TGTGCCATCAGTGATCGAGCGGGGCCCAACAATGAGCAGTTCTTC. Translating it yields CAISDRAGPNNEQFF.

The chain combines TRBV28 with TRBJ2-5; 8 nucleotides line up with TRBD1. Trimming took 4 bases from V and 1 from J; bases not matched to a gene: 14. CDR3 length: 18 residues. Germline CDR1 MDHEN, CDR2 SYDVKM. The CDR3 spells CASSSPSRGRPTQETQYF. The CDR3 coding sequence is TGTGCCAGCAGTTCCCCAAGCAGGGGGCGCCCCACCCAAGAGACCCAGTACTTC.

This clonotype was seen more than once but under ten times. The chain couples TRBV12-3 or TRBV12-4 to TRBJ2-4; tentatively, D is TRBD2 (5 bases). The V end was cut by 6 bases, the J end by 1 base, with 16 bases between. The CDR3 runs to 16 residues. CDR3 protein: CASSSKIGVAKNIQYF. CDR3 bases: TGTGCCAGCAGCTCTAAAATCGGGGTCGCCAAAAACATTCAGTACTTC.

This clonotype was seen only a few times. V usage is TRBV10-3 and J usage is TRBJ2-7; possibly TRBD1 or TRBD2 for D (6 bases each). CDR1 ENHRY and CDR2 SYGVKD come from the germline V gene. Trimming pared 4 bases from V and 5 bases from J, leaving 12 bases between. This CDR3 has 13 residues. DNA of the CDR3: TGTGCCATCAGTGCTAGGGGGAGGAACGAGCAGTACTTC. It yields the protein CAISARGRNEQYF.

The rearrangement uses TRBV5-6 and TRBJ2-1; 14 bases fit TRBD2. CDR3 length: 17 residues. V shed 4 bases, J shed 2 bases, and the junction held 5 bases outside the gene matches. CDR1 SGHDT and CDR2 YYEEEE come from the germline V gene. The CDR3 region has the DNA TGTGCCAGCAGCGGGGGGACTAGCGGGAGTACCTACAATGAGCAGTTCTTC. Its translation is CASSGGTSGSTYNEQFF.

This clonotype was counted only a few times. V gene TRBV20-1 combines with J gene TRBJ1-5; perhaps TRBD1 as D (5 bases). From germline, CDR1 is DFQATT and CDR2 SNEGSKA (reference sequence). The CDR3 contains 14 residues. Trimming removed 3 bases at V and 4 bases at J, with 13 bases between. CDR3: CSARPGRENQPQHF. In DNA, the CDR3 is TGCAGTGCTAGGCCGGGACGGGAGAATCAGCCCCAGCATTTT.

V is TRBV28 and J is TRBJ2-7; possibly TRBD2 for D (5 bases). V gave up 6 bases and J gave up 1 base, with 16 bases separating them. The CDR3 is made up of 15 amino acids. Per the germline V gene, CDR1 is MDHEN and CDR2 is SYDVKM. CDR3 nucleotide sequence: TGTGCCAGCAGACAACCTGGGAGTTATTCCTACGAGCAGTACTTC. The encoded protein is CASRQPGSYSYEQYF.

This clonotype was seen a handful of times. The chain recombines TRBV27 with TRBJ1-1; D might be TRBD1 (6 bases). CDR1 is MNHEY and CDR2 is SMNVEV in the germline V gene (reference sequence). The V gene lost 2 bases and the J gene lost 1 base, with 11 bases spanning the gap. There are 15 residues in the CDR3. The CDR3 nucleotides are TGTGCCAGCAGTTTAAAGGGGACACGGAACACTGAAGCTTTCTTT. Amino acids: CASSLKGTRNTEAFF.

The J gene is TRBJ2-3, the V gene TRBV24-1, with TRBD1 as a possible D gene (6 bases). Trimming removed 5 bases from V and 5 bases from J, with 19 bases in between. Germline CDR1 and CDR2: KGHDR and SFDVKD. The CDR3 has 16 amino acids. This chain's CDR3 is CATSAGGTGSLDTQYF. Here the CDR3 DNA reads TGTGCCACCAGTGCTGGGGGCACAGGGAGTTTAGATACGCAGTATTTT.

This clonotype occurred a few times. J is TRBJ2-7 and V is TRBV6-6; D is unclear. The CDR3 has 13 residues. Trimming removed 6 bases from V and 1 base from J, with 10 bases in between. Germline loops: CDR1 MNHNY, CDR2 SVGAGI (reference sequence). The CDR3 loop is CASRSVGSYEQYV. The DNA for the CDR3 is TGTGCCAGCAGATCCGTCGGTTCCTACGAGCAGTACGTC.